Listed below are T cell receptor beta chains from one sample, sequenced in a study of blood T cell repertoires in COVID-19. Some clones are missing from TCRdb's copy, which holds only in-frame ones; the method was immunoSEQ multiplex PCR. The sample lists approximately 130,000 clones, about 85% occurring once. The source material was peripheral blood. Every receptor here comes from a man aged 60-69 years with acute or convalescent COVID-19. Both conserved end residues are part of each CDR3. D genes are given only for firm matches. A clone size is listed for some rows: how often the clone was seen (once, few, many), or a class if it is expanded.

d_call	v_call	clone_size	j_call	cdr3_nt	cdr3_aa
TRBD2	TRBV24-1	.	TRBJ2-7	TGTGCCACCAGTGTCAGGAGCGGGGCACACTACGAGCAGTACTTC	CATSVRSGAHYEQYF
.	TRBV28	.	TRBJ2-1	TGTGCCAGCAGTTTAGGGCCAGCGGACCTAGGAAGCTCCTACAATGAGCAGTTCTTC	CASSLGPADLGSSYNEQFF
TRBD1	TRBV20-1	.	TRBJ2-1	TGCAGTGCTAGTGATACCGGGACAGGGGGATTTGTTGAGCAGTTCTTC	CSASDTGTGGFVEQFF
.	TRBV5-6	.	TRBJ2-7	TGTGCCAGCAGCCCGAAGGGGACAATGAAAGCCTACGAGCAGTACTTC	CASSPKGTMKAYEQYF
.	TRBV7-2	.	TRBJ1-2	TGTGCCAGCAGCTTACAGAATTCCTATGGCTACACCTTC	CASSLQNSYGYTF
TRBD1	TRBV7-9	once	TRBJ2-1	TGTGCCAGCAGCTTACAGGGGGCGGGTATTAGTGAGCAGTTCTTC	CASSLQGAGISEQFF
TRBD1	TRBV9	.	TRBJ2-5	TGTGCCAGCAGCGTTTCAGGGGGCCAAGAGACCCAGTACTTC	CASSVSGGQETQYF
TRBD1	TRBV28	.	TRBJ1-5	TGTGCCAGCACCCTAAGAGGGGGCGGCAATCAGCCCCAGCATTTT	CASTLRGGGNQPQHF
TRBD2	TRBV29-1	once	TRBJ2-1	TGCAGCGTTGAATTTAGCGGGAGGGGTACCTACAATGAGCAGTTCTTC	CSVEFSGRGTYNEQFF
TRBD1	TRBV28	few	TRBJ2-5	TGTGCCAGCAGTACCCCGGGACAGGGGGAAGTGGAGACCCAGTACTTC	CASSTPGQGEVETQYF
.	TRBV7-2	.	TRBJ1-5	TGTGCCAGCAGCTTAGAGAGGGATCAGCCCCAGCATTTT	CASSLERDQPQHF
.	TRBV27	.	TRBJ1-1	TGTGCCAGCAGTTCCCAGGGGAAAGCTTTCTTT	CASSSQGKAFF
.	TRBV6-5	.	TRBJ2-5	TGTGCCAGCAGTTACTCGGGGGCGGGAGAAGAGACCCAGTACTTC	CASSYSGAGEETQYF
.	TRBV6-5	.	TRBJ2-2	TGTGCCAGCAGTTACTCGATTGGTAGTCCCGGGGAGCTGTTTTTT	CASSYSIGSPGELFF
TRBD1	TRBV10-3	.	TRBJ1-1	TGTGCCATCAGCGGACAGGGGATGAACACTGAAGCTTTCTTT	CAISGQGMNTEAFF
TRBD1	TRBV29-1	.	TRBJ1-3	TGCAGCGGCGGAGGGGGCGACTCTGGAAACACCATATATTTT	CSGGGGDSGNTIYF
TRBD1	TRBV5-8	.	TRBJ2-5	TGTGCCAGCAGCTTCGGACAGGGACAAGAGACCCAGTACTTC	CASSFGQGQETQYF
TRBD2	TRBV5-1	once	TRBJ2-1	TGCGCCAGCAGCTTGCGGCAGGGAGGGACCAATGAGCAGTTCTTC	CASSLRQGGTNEQFF
.	TRBV19	.	TRBJ1-3	TGTGCCATGACAGCTGGAAACACCATATATTTT	CAMTAGNTIYF
TRBD1	TRBV9	.	TRBJ1-6	TGTGCCAGCAGCGTAGAGGGACAGGCGGATTCACCCCTCCACTTT	CASSVEGQADSPLHF
TRBD2	TRBV3-1/TRBV3-2	.	TRBJ2-1	TGTGCCAGCAGCTCCTCCGGGACTAGCGGGTACAATGAGCAGTTCTTC	CASSSSGTSGYNEQFF
.	TRBV15	.	TRBJ2-1	TGTGCCACCAGCAGAGAAAGAGGGAGTGAGCAGTTCTTC	CATSRERGSEQFF
.	TRBV7-3	.	TRBJ2-2	TGTGCCAGCAGCTTAAGCTACGAATCCGGGGAGCTGTTTTTT	CASSLSYESGELFF
TRBD1	TRBV28	.	TRBJ1-5	TGTGCCAGCAGCCTAGGGGGCGCAGGGCAGCCCCAGCATTTT	CASSLGGAGQPQHF
TRBD2	TRBV28	.	TRBJ2-1	TGTGCCAGCAGCCCAACTAGCGGGAGGGCCCATGAGCAGTTCTTC	CASSPTSGRAHEQFF
.	TRBV11-1	.	TRBJ2-7	TGTGCCAGCAGCTCAATGAGGGACTCCTACGAGCAGTACTTC	CASSSMRDSYEQYF
TRBD2	TRBV7-2	.	TRBJ2-5	TGTGCCAGCAGTTACCTCGCTAGCGGGAGGGGGCAAGAGACCCAGTACTTC	CASSYLASGRGQETQYF
.	TRBV6-5	.	TRBJ1-3	TGTGCCAGCAGGGTCGGACAGCTCTCTGGAAACACCATATATTTT	CASRVGQLSGNTIYF